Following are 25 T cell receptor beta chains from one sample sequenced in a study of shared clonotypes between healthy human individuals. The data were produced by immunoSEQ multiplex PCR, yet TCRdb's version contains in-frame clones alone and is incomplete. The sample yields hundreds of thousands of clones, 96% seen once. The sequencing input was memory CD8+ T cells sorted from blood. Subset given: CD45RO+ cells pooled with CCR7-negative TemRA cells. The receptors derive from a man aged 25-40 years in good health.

CDR3 DNA: TGCAGCGTCGGACCGGGACAGGGGGTTACCCAGTACTTC. Encoded protein: CSVGPGQGVTQYF. The chain employs TRBV29-1 and TRBJ2-5; 11 bases map to TRBD1. The CDR3 has 13 residues. V trimming: 6 bases; J trimming: 8 bases; junction bases outside the gene matches: 8. Germline assignment: CDR1 SQVTM and CDR2 ANQGSEA.

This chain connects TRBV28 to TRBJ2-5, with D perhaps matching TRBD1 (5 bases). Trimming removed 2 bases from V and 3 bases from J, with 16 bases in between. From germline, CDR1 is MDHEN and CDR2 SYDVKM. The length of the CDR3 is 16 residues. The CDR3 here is CASSLKATVRKETQYF. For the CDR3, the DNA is TGTGCCAGCAGTTTAAAAGCGACAGTAAGAAAAGAGACCCAGTACTTC.

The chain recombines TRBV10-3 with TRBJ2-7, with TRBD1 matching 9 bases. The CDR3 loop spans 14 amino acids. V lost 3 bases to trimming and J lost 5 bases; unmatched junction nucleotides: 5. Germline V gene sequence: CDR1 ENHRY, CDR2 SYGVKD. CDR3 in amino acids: CAISDRDRDHEQYF. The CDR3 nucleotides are TGTGCCATCAGTGACCGGGACAGGGACCACGAGCAGTACTTC.

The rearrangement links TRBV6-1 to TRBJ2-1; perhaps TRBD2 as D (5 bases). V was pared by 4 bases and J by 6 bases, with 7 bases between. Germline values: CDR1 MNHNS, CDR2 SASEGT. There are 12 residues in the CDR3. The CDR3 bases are TGTGCCAGCAGTGGAACTAGCAATGAGCAGTTCTTC. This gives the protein CASSGTSNEQFF.

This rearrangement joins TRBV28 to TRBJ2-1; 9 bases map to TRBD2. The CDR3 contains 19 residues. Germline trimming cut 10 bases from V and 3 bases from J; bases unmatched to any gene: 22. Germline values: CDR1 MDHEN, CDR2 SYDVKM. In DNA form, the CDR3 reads TGTGCCATCTCCAGAGTGACAGGGCTCGCGGGAGGGGTCTACAATGAGCAGTTCTTC. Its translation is CAISRVTGLAGGVYNEQFF.

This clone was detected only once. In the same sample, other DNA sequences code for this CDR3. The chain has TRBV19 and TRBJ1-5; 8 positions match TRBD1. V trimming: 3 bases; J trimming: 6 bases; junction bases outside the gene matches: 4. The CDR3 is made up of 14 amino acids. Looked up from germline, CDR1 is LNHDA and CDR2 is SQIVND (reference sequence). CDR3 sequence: CASSIQGAGQPQHF. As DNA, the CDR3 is TGTGCCAGTAGTATCCAGGGGGCGGGTCAGCCCCAGCATTTT.

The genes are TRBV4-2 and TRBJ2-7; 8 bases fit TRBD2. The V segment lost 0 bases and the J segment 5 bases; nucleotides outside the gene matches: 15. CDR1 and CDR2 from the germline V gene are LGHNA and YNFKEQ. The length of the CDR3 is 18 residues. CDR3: CASSQEGNMSGSTDEQYF. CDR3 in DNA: TGTGCCAGCAGCCAAGAGGGTAATATGAGCGGGAGTACGGACGAGCAGTACTTC.

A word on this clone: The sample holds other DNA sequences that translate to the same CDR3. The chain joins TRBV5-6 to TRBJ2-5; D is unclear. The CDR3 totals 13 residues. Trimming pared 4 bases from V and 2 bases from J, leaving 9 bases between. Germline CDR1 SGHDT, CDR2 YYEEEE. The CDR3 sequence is CASSLGQQETQYF. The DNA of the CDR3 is TGTGCCAGCAGCCTCGGGCAGCAAGAGACCCAGTACTTC.

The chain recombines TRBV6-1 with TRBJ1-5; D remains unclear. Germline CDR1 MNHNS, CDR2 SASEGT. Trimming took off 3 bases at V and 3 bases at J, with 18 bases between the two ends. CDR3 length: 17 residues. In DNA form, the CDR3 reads TGTGCCAGCAGTGACCCCTTACATAAGGTCCCCAATCAGCCCCAGCATTTT. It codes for CASSDPLHKVPNQPQHF.

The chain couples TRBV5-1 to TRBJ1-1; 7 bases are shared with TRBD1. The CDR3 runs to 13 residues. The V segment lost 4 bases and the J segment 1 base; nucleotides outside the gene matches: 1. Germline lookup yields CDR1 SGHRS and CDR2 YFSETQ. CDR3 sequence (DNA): TGCGCCAGCAGCCGGGACAGGAACACTGAAGCTTTCTTT. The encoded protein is CASSRDRNTEAFF. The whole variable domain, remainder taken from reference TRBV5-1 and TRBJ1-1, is KAGVTQTPRYLIKTRGQQVTLSCSPISGHRSVSWYQQTPGQGLQFLFEYFSETQRNKGNFPGRFSGRQFSNSRSEMNVSTLELGDSALYLCASSRDRNTEAFFGQGTRLTVV.

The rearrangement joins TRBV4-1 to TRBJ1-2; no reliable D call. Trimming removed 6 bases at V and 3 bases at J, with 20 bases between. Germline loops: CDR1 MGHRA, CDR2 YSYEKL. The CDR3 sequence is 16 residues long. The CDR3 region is CASSPTVTGLYYGYTF. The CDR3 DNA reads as TGCGCCAGCAGTCCCACTGTGACGGGCCTATACTATGGCTACACCTTC.

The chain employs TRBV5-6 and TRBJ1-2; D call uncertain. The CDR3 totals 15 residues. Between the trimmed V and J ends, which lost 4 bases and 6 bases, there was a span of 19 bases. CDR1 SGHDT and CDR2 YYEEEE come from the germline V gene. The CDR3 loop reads CASSPGPHQRDGYTF. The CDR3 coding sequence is TGTGCCAGCAGCCCCGGACCACACCAACGGGATGGCTACACCTTC.

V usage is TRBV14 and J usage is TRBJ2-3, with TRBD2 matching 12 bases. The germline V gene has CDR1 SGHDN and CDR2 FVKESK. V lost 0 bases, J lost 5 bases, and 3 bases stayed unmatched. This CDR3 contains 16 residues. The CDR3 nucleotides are TGTGCCAGCAGCCAAGAATCGGGACTAGCGGGAGATACGCAGTATTTT. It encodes CASSQESGLAGDTQYF.

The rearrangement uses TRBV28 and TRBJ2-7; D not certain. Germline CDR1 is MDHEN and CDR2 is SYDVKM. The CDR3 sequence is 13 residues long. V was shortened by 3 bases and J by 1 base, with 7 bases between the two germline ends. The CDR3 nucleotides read TGTGCCAGCAGTTTCGGTAATTCCTACGAGCAGTACTTC. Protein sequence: CASSFGNSYEQYF. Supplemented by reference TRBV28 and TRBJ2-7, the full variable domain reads DVKVTQSSRYLVKRTGEKVFLECVQDMDHENMFWYRQDPGLGLRLIYFSYDVKMKEKGDIPEGYSVSREKKERFSLILESASTNQTSMYLCASSFGNSYEQYFGPGTRLTVT.

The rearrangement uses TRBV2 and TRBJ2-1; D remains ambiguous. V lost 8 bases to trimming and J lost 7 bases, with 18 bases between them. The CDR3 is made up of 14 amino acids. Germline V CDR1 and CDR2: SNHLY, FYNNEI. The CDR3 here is CASRQLRLTNEQFF. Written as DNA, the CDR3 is TGTGCCAGCCGGCAACTAAGGTTAACAAATGAGCAGTTCTTC.

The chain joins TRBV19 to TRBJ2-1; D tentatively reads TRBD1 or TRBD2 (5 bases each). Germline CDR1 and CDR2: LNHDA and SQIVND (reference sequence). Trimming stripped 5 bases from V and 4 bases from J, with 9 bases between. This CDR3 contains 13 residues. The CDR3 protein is CASSLGEYNEQFF. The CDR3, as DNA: TGTGCCAGTAGTCTGGGGGAGTACAATGAGCAGTTCTTC. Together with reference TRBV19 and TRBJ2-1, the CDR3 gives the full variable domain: DGGITQSPKYLFRKEGQNVTLSCEQNLNHDAMYWYRQDPGQGLRLIYYSQIVNDFQKGDIAEGYSVSREKKESFPLTVTSAQKNPTAFYLCASSLGEYNEQFFGPGTRLTVL.

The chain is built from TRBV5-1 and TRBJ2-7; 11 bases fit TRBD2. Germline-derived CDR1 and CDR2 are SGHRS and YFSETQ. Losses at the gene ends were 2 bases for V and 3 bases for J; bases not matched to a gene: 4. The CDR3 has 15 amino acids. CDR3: CASSFLAGGVYEQYF. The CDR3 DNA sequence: TGCGCCAGCAGCTTTCTAGCGGGAGGTGTCTACGAGCAGTACTTC.

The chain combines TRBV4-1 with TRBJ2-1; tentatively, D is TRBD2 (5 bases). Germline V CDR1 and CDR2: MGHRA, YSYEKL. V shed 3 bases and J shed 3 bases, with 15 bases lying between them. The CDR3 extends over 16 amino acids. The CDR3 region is CASSHPPRDHYNEQFF. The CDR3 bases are TGCGCCAGCAGCCACCCCCCCCGGGATCACTACAATGAGCAGTTCTTC.

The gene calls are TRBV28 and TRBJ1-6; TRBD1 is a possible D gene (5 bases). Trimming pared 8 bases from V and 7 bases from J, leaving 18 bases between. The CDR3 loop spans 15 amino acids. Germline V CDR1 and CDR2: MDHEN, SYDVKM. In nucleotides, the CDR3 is TGTGCCAGCGGCAATTGGCAGGGACTCAATTCACCCCTCCACTTT. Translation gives CASGNWQGLNSPLHF.

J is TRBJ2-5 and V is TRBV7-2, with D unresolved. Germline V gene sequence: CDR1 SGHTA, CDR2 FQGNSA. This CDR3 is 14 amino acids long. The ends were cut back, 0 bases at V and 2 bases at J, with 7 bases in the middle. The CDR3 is CASSLATSQETQYF. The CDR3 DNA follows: TGTGCCAGCAGCTTAGCGACCAGTCAAGAGACCCAGTACTTC. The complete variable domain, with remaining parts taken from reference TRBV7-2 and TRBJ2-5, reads GAGVSQSPSNKVTEKGKDVELRCDPISGHTALYWYRQSLGQGLEFLIYFQGNSAPDKSGLPSDRFSAERTGGSVSTLTIQRTQQEDSAVYLCASSLATSQETQYFGPGTRLLVL.

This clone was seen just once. CDR3 in DNA: TGTGCCAGTAGTATAGGGACAAGGGGTAATCAGCCCCAGCATTTT. This gives the protein CASSIGTRGNQPQHF. The genes are TRBV19 and TRBJ1-5; a possible D gene is TRBD1 (5 bases). V was trimmed by 1 base and J by 4 bases, leaving 11 bases between them. The germline gives CDR1 LNHDA, CDR2 SQIVND (reference sequence). This CDR3 has 15 amino acids.

The CDR3 region has the DNA TGTGCCAGCATTCAACAGGGAGACTATGGCTACACCTTC. It translates to CASIQQGDYGYTF. This chain uses TRBV28 with TRBJ1-2, with a possible D match to TRBD1 (6 bases). Germline assignment: CDR1 MDHEN and CDR2 SYDVKM. V gave up 7 bases and J gave up 3 bases, with 12 bases separating them. The CDR3 is 13 residues long.

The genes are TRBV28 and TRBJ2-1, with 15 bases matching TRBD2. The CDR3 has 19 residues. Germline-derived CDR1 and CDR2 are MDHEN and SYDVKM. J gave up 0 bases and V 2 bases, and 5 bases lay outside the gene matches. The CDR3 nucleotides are TGTGCCAGCAGTTTAATGGGGACTAGCGGGAGGATCTCCTACAATGAGCAGTTCTTC. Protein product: CASSLMGTSGRISYNEQFF.

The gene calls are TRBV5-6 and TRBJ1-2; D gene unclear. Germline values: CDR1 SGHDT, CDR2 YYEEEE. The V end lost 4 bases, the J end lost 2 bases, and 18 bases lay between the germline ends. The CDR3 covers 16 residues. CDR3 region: CASSPRSRFPNYGYTF. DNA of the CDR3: TGTGCCAGCAGCCCTCGCTCCAGGTTCCCGAACTATGGCTACACCTTC.

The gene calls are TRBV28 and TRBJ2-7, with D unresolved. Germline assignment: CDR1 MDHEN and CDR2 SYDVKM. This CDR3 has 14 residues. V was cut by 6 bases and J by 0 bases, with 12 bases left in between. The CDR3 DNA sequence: TGTGCCAGCAGGTTGGCGCCAGCCTCCTACGAGCAGTACTTC. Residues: CASRLAPASYEQYF.